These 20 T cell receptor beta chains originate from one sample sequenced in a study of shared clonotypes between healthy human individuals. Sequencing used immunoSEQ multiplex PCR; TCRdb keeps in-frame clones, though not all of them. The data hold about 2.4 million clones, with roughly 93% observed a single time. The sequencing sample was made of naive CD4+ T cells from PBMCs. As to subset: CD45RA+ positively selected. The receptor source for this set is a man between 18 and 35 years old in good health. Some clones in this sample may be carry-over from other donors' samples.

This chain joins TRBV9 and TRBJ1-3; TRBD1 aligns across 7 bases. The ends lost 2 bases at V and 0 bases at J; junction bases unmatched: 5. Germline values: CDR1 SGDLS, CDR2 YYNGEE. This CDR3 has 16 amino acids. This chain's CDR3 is CASSVLGDSSGNTIYF. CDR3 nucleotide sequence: TGTGCCAGCAGCGTCCTAGGGGACAGCTCTGGAAACACCATATATTTT.

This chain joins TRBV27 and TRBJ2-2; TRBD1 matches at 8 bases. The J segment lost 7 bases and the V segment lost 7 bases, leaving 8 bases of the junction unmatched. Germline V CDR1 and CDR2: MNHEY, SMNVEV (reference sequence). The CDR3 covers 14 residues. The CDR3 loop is CASTPDRAGGELFF. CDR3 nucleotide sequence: TGTGCCAGCACCCCGGACAGGGCTGGCGGGGAGCTGTTTTTT.

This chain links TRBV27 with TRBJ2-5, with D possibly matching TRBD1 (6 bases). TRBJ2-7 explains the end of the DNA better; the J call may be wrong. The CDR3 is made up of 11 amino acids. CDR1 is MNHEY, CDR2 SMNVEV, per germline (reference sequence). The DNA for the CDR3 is TGTGCCAGCAGTAACAGGGACGAGCAGTACTTC. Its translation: CASSNRDEQYF.

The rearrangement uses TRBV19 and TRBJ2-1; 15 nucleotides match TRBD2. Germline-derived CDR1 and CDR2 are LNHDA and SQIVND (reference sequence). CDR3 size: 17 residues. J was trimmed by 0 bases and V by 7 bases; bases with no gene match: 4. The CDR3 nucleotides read TGTGCCAGTAAGGGACTAGCGGGAGGAAGCTCCTACAATGAGCAGTTCTTC. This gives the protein CASKGLAGGSSYNEQFF.

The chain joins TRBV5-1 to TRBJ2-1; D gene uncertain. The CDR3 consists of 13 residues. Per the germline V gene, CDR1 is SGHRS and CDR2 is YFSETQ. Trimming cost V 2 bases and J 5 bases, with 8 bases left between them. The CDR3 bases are TGCGCCAGCAGCTTTGAACCGAACAATGAGCAGTTCTTC. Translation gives CASSFEPNNEQFF. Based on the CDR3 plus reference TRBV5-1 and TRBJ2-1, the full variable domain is KAGVTQTPRYLIKTRGQQVTLSCSPISGHRSVSWYQQTPGQGLQFLFEYFSETQRNKGNFPGRFSGRQFSNSRSEMNVSTLELGDSALYLCASSFEPNNEQFFGPGTRLTVL.

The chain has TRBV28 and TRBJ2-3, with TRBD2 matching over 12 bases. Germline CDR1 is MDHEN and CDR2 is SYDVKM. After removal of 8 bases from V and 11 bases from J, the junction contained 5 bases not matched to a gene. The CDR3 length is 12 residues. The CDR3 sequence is CASGGLAGKQYF. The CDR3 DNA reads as TGTGCCAGCGGGGGACTAGCGGGTAAGCAGTATTTT.

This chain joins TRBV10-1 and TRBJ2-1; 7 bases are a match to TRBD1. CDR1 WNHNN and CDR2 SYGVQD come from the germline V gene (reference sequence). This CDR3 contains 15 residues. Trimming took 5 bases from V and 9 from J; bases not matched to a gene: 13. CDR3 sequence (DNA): TGCGCCAGCAGTCTCGGACAGGCCGGACGGTCTGAGCAGTTCTTC. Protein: CASSLGQAGRSEQFF.

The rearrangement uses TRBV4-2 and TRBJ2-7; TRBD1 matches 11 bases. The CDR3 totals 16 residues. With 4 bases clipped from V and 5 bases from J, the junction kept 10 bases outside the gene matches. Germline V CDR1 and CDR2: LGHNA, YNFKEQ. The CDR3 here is CASSPRTGGLGDEQYF. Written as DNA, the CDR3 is TGTGCCAGCAGCCCACGGACAGGGGGCTTAGGGGACGAGCAGTACTTC.

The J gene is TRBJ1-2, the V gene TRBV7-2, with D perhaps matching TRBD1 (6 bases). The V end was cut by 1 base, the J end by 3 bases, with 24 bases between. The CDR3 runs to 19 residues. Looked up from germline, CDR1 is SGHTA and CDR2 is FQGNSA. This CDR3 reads CASSLGSNRERTDYYGYTF. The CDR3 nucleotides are TGTGCCAGCAGCTTAGGGTCTAACAGGGAACGGACGGACTACTATGGCTACACCTTC.

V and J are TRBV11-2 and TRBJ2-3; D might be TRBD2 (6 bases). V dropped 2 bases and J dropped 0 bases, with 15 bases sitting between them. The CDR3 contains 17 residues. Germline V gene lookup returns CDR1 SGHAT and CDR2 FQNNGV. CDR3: CASSLYGNRESTDTQYF. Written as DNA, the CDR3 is TGTGCCAGCAGCTTATACGGTAACCGGGAGAGCACAGATACGCAGTATTTT.

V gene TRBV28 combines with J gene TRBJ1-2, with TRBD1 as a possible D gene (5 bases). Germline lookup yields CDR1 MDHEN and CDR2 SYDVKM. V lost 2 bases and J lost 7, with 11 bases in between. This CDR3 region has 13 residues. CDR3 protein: CASSLRRVSGYTF. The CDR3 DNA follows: TGTGCCAGCAGTTTACGCAGGGTCAGTGGCTACACCTTC.

The CDR3 coding sequence is TGCAGCGTTGATCTAGGATCGTTGGGCCGGGAGCTGTTTTTT. Translation: CSVDLGSLGRELFF. This chain joins TRBV29-1 and TRBJ2-2; D gene uncertain. V lost 3 bases and J lost 9, with 17 bases in between. The CDR3 sequence is 14 residues long. CDR1 SQVTM and CDR2 ANQGSEA come from the germline V gene.

This chain's CDR3 is CASSLRNPRNTGELFF. The CDR3 DNA sequence: TGTGCCAGCAGCTTAAGGAATCCACGGAACACCGGGGAGCTGTTTTTT. The chain couples TRBV7-9 to TRBJ2-2; D unresolved. The germline gives CDR1 SEHNR, CDR2 FQNEAQ (reference sequence). The CDR3 is made up of 16 amino acids. The germline V and J ends were trimmed by 2 bases and 1 base, with 11 bases remaining between them.

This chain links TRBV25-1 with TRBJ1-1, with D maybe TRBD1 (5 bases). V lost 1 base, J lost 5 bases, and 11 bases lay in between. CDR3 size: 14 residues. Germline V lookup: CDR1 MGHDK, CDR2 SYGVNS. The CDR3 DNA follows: TGTGCCAGCAGTGAATTTGGTGGGGGGACTGAAGCTTTCTTT. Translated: CASSEFGGGTEAFF. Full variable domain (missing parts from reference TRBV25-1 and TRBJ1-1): EADIYQTPRYLVIGTGKKITLECSQTMGHDKMYWYQQDPGMELHLIHYSYGVNSTEKGDLSSESTVSRIRTEHFPLTLESARPSHTSQYLCASSEFGGGTEAFFGQGTRLTVV.

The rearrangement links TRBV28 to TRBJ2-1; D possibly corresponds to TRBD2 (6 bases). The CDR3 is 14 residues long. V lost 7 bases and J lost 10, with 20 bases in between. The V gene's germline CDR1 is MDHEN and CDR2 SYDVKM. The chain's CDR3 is CASMTGGNQEEQFF. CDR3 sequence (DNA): TGTGCCAGCATGACTGGGGGGAATCAGGAGGAGCAGTTCTTC.

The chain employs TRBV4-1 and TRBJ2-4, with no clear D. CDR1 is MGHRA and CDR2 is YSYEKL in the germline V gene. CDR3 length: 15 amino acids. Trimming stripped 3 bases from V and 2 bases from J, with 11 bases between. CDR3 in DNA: TGCGCCAGCAGCCATCCCGCTCGTTCCAAAAACATTCAGTACTTC. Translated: CASSHPARSKNIQYF.

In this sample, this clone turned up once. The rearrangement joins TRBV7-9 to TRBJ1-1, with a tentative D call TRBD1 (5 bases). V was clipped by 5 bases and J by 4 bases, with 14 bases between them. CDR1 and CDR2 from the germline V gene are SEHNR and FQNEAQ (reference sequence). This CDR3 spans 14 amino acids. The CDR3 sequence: CASSDQGVGTEAFF. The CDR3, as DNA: TGTGCCAGCAGCGACCAGGGAGTCGGCACTGAAGCTTTCTTT.

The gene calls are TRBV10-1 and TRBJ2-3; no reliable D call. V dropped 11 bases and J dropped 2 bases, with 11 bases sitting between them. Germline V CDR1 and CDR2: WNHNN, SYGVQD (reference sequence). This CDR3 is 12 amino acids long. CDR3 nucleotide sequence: TGCGCCTCGGCGGCTGCCACAGATACGCAGTATTTT. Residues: CASAAATDTQYF.

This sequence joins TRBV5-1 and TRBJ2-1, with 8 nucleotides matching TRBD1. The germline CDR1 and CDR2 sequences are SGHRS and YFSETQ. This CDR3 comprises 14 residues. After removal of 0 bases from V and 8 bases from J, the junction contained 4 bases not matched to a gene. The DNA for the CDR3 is TGCGCCAGCAGCTTGGCAGGGGGCGGATATGAGCAGTTCTTC. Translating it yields CASSLAGGGYEQFF.

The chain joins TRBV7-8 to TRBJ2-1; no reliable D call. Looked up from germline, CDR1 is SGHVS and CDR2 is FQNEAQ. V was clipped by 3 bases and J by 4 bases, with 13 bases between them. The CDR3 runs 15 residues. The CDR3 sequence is CASSLGNWRYNEQFF. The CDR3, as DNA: TGTGCCAGCAGCTTGGGTAATTGGCGTTACAATGAGCAGTTCTTC.